This T cell receptor beta chain was identified in a study of identical twins. TCRdb used MiXCR to reprocess the 5' RACE reads, holding one entry per CDR3 protein. The sample records about 490,000 distinct CDR3 sequences, 13% to 15% being singletons. The data were also submitted as part of a second study, on yellow fever vaccine responses in identical twins.

The sample consisted of CD4+ T cells sorted from blood. This receptor was taken from a woman younger than 30 in good health.

The CDR3 here is CASSLRHTDTQYF. In DNA form, the CDR3 reads TGTGCCAGCAGCTTACGCCACACAGATACGCAGTATTTT. The J gene is TRBJ2-3, the V gene TRBV5-6; D remains unclear. V was shortened by 2 bases and J by 2 bases, with 6 bases between the two germline ends. This CDR3 has 13 residues. The germline gives CDR1 SGHDT, CDR2 YYEEEE.